These 24 T cell receptor beta chains came from one sample sequenced in a study of read filtering for tumor transcriptome and immune sequencing. The library was built from around 400 ng RNA with molecular barcoded adaptors for alpha/delta and beta/gamma chains. TCRdb fed the reads into MiXCR, producing one record per CDR3 protein. Here the sample spans roughly 90,000 distinct CDR3 sequences, around 12% being singletons. The material sequenced was a population of CD138-negative cells sorted from bone marrow. Receptors originate from a donor at least 40 years old with multiple myeloma.

This clonotype was observed at least ten times. The CDR3 region is CASRPRGRGNTEAFF. CDR3 DNA: TGTGCCAGTAGACCCAGGGGGCGGGGGAACACTGAAGCTTTCTTT. The rearrangement links TRBV19 to TRBJ1-1, with 8 bases aligning to TRBD1. Germline assignment: CDR1 LNHDA and CDR2 SQIVND (reference sequence). The V gene end was trimmed by 6 bases and the J gene end by 1 base; junction bases not matched to a gene: 7. The CDR3 has 15 amino acids.

This clonotype has a count of ten or more. CDR3 sequence reads: CASSLGSSTDTQYF. The DNA for the CDR3 is TGCGCCAGCAGCTTGGGGAGTAGCACAGATACGCAGTATTTT. This chain connects TRBV5-1 to TRBJ2-3; D remains ambiguous. Germline lookup yields CDR1 SGHRS and CDR2 YFSETQ. This CDR3 comprises 14 residues. Trimming left V 0 bases short and J 0 bases short, with 5 bases between.

This clonotype was seen repeatedly, ten times or more. The chain joins TRBV20-1 to TRBJ1-1; D gene ambiguous. V was trimmed by 3 bases and J by 0 bases, leaving 11 bases between them. The CDR3 spans 14 residues. Per the germline V gene, CDR1 is DFQATT and CDR2 is SNEGSKA (reference sequence). Written as DNA, the CDR3 is TGCAGTGCTAGGGCCGGCGGAGTGAACACTGAAGCTTTCTTT. Translated, it gives CSARAGGVNTEAFF.

The sample holds many counts of this clonotype. The chain combines TRBV5-1 with TRBJ2-2; 9 bases line up with TRBD2. Germline V gene lookup returns CDR1 SGHRS and CDR2 YFSETQ. Unmatched junction bases numbered 6, after V lost 4 bases and J lost 5 bases. This CDR3 comprises 15 residues. DNA for the CDR3: TGCGCCAGCAGCCGGCTAGCGGGACGGACCGGGGAGCTGTTTTTT. Translating it yields CASSRLAGRTGELFF.

This clonotype was detected ten times or more. The rearrangement links TRBV20-1 to TRBJ2-7; no definite D call. The V gene's germline CDR1 is DFQATT and CDR2 SNEGSKA (reference sequence). The CDR3 contains 15 residues. V lost 0 bases and J 3 bases, leaving 15 bases between the germline ends. The CDR3 protein is CSARDRSGPSYEQYF. The CDR3 region has the DNA TGCAGTGCTAGAGATCGGTCGGGCCCAAGCTACGAGCAGTACTTC.

This chain links TRBV3-1 with TRBJ1-4; 11 bases fit TRBD1. The germline CDR1 and CDR2 sequences are LGHDT and YNNKEL (reference sequence). V shed 4 bases, J shed 7 bases, and the junction held 11 bases outside the gene matches. This CDR3 is built from 17 residues. CDR3 in amino acids: CASSLPGTGGSSEKLFF. The CDR3, as DNA: TGTGCCAGCAGCCTACCGGGGACAGGGGGAAGTAGTGAAAAACTGTTTTTT.

This clonotype appeared many times. The V gene is TRBV3-1, the J gene TRBJ2-7, with TRBD2 matching over 13 bases. The CDR3 covers 15 residues. Germline CDR1 and CDR2: LGHDT and YNNKEL (reference sequence). With V trimmed by 2 bases and J by 9 bases, 7 bases remained unmatched. The CDR3 here is CASSQLGLAGVGQYF. For the CDR3, the DNA is TGTGCCAGCAGCCAACTCGGACTAGCGGGAGTGGGGCAGTACTTC.

This clonotype showed up many times. V gene TRBV20-1 combines with J gene TRBJ1-2; no definite D call. Germline V CDR1 and CDR2: DFQATT, SNEGSKA (reference sequence). CDR3 size: 14 residues. V lost 1 base and J lost 4, with 13 bases in between. The DNA for the CDR3 is TGCAGTGCTAGAGTGTCGCGAGAGGTCTATGGCTACACCTTC. Protein: CSARVSREVYGYTF.

In the case of this clonotype: This may be a read error, as it is one base from a much larger clone. J is TRBJ2-1 and V is TRBV7-3, with TRBD2 identical over 11 bases. The germline V gene encodes CDR1 SGHTA and CDR2 FQGTGA. The CDR3 is made up of 14 amino acids. The CDR3: CASSSLAGANEQSF. The CDR3 DNA sequence: TGTGCCAGCAGCTCACTAGCGGGAGCGAATGAGCAGTCCTTC.

This clonotype was detected many times. A read error may account for a junction end that differs from germline. The rearrangement links TRBV19 to TRBJ1-5, with D unclear. Germline CDR1 reads LNHDA; CDR2 reads SQIVND (reference sequence). The CDR3 has 12 amino acids. Here the CDR3 reads CASSKTDHPQHF. Here the CDR3 DNA reads TGTGCCAGTAGTAAGACGGATCACCCCCAGCATTTT.

This clonotype was found many times. J is TRBJ1-1 and V is TRBV29-1; 9 bases align to TRBD1. Trimming cost V 7 bases and J 4 bases; bases outside gene matches: 7. Germline V gives CDR1 SQVTM, CDR2 ANQGSEA. The CDR3 extends over 13 amino acids. The CDR3 bases are TGCAGCGGACGACAGGGGGGGGCCACTGAAGCTTTCTTT. Translated: CSGRQGGATEAFF.

This clonotype occurred many times. V is TRBV20-1 and J is TRBJ2-7; D unclear. CDR3 size: 12 residues. Germline CDR1 reads DFQATT; CDR2 reads SNEGSKA (reference sequence). Trimming stripped 7 bases from V and 0 bases from J, with 10 bases between. The CDR3 DNA reads TGCAGTGGGGTCACACGCTCCTACGAGCAGTACTTC. It is translated as CSGVTRSYEQYF.

Concerning this clonotype: It is likely a read error: a sequence one base away is far more abundant. The J gene is TRBJ1-6, the V gene TRBV5-5; 11 bases are shared with TRBD1. CDR1 SGHKS and CDR2 YYEKEE come from the germline V gene (reference sequence). The CDR3 has 14 residues. The DNA for the CDR3 is TGTGCCAGCAGCTTTACAGGACAGGGGGCACCCTTCCACTTT. It yields the protein CASSFTGQGAPFHF.

This clonotype was found a few times. The genes are TRBV30 and TRBJ1-6; possible D gene TRBD1, 5 bases. The ends were cut back, 5 bases at V and 9 bases at J, with 14 bases in the middle. The CDR3 is made up of 13 amino acids. Germline CDR1 GTSNPN, CDR2 SVGIG (reference sequence). CDR3 loop: CAWSGTSGSPLHF. CDR3 bases: TGTGCCTGGTCCGGGACGTCGGGTTCACCCCTCCACTTT.

This clonotype was seen ten or more times. This chain joins TRBV30 and TRBJ1-4; D may be TRBD1 (5 bases). Trimming left V 1 base short and J 4 bases short, with 10 bases between. The CDR3 runs 14 residues. Germline lookup yields CDR1 GTSNPN and CDR2 SVGIG (reference sequence). CDR3 DNA: TGTGCCTGGAGTGGGGACTCAGTTAATGAAAAACTGTTTTTT. Protein: CAWSGDSVNEKLFF. Looking up the rest from reference TRBV30 and TRBJ1-4 gives the full variable domain: SQTIHQWPATLVQPVGSPLSLECTVEGTSNPNLYWYRQAAGRGLQLLFYSVGIGQISSEVPQNLSASRPQDRQFILSSKKLLLSDSGFYLCAWSGDSVNEKLFFGSGTQLSVL.

This clonotype has a count of ten or more. The chain is built from TRBV11-2 and TRBJ2-3, with D tentatively TRBD1 or TRBD2 (5 bases each). V was clipped by 6 bases and J by 4 bases, with 8 bases between them. Per the germline V gene, CDR1 is SGHAT and CDR2 is FQNNGV. The CDR3 spans 12 residues. CDR3 sequence reads: CASRMGADTQYF. The CDR3 coding sequence is TGTGCCAGCAGAATGGGGGCAGATACGCAGTATTTT.

At least ten counts were recorded for this clonotype. The rearrangement joins TRBV12-3 or TRBV12-4 to TRBJ2-5; D perhaps matches TRBD2 (5 bases). The CDR3 extends over 14 amino acids. Trimming pared 3 bases from V and 0 bases from J, leaving 8 bases between. The CDR3 loop reads CASSFRGNQETQYF. The CDR3 DNA reads TGTGCCAGCAGTTTTCGAGGGAACCAAGAGACCCAGTACTTC.

This clonotype has a count of ten or more. CDR3 region: CSARPSGVLDTQYF. The CDR3 nucleotides are TGCAGTGCTAGACCTAGCGGGGTACTAGATACGCAGTATTTT. The chain employs TRBV20-1 and TRBJ2-3; 9 nucleotides match TRBD2. Germline trimming cut 2 bases from V and 5 bases from J; bases unmatched to any gene: 5. The CDR3 sequence is 14 residues long. Germline assignment: CDR1 DFQATT and CDR2 SNEGSKA (reference sequence).

This clonotype was counted ten times or more. This chain joins TRBV5-1 and TRBJ1-4; a possible D gene is TRBD1 (6 bases). Trimming stripped 3 bases from V and 4 bases from J, with 10 bases between. The CDR3 is 14 residues long. CDR1 SGHRS and CDR2 YFSETQ come from the germline V gene. In DNA form, the CDR3 reads TGCGCCAGCAGCTCACAGGGATATAATGAAAAACTGTTTTTT. This translates into CASSSQGYNEKLFF.

This clonotype was recorded at least ten times. The CDR3 protein is CASSVDREYNEQFF. For the CDR3, the DNA is TGTGCCAGCAGTGTCGACAGGGAGTACAATGAGCAGTTCTTC. V usage is TRBV6-1 and J usage is TRBJ2-1, with TRBD1 matching over 7 bases. Germline values: CDR1 MNHNS, CDR2 SASEGT. V dropped 4 bases and J dropped 4; count of bases not matched to a gene: 4. This CDR3 contains 14 residues.

V is TRBV20-1 and J is TRBJ1-1; perhaps TRBD1 as D (5 bases). The CDR3 extends over 16 amino acids. Deletions cut 3 bases from V and 1 base from J, with 18 bases between. From germline, CDR1 is DFQATT and CDR2 SNEGSKA (reference sequence). The CDR3 protein is CSARALGRGANTEAFF. The CDR3 DNA reads as TGCAGTGCTAGGGCGTTAGGGAGGGGAGCGAACACTGAAGCTTTCTTT.

This clonotype was seen many times. V usage is TRBV29-1 and J usage is TRBJ1-1; 7 bases agree with TRBD1. V was clipped by 8 bases and J by 4 bases; unmatched bases: 13. Germline V gene sequence: CDR1 SQVTM, CDR2 ANQGSEA. The CDR3 has 14 residues. CDR3: CSSTGRGGGTEAFF. For the CDR3, the DNA is TGCAGCTCCACCGGCAGGGGGGGAGGCACTGAAGCTTTCTTT.

The sample holds many counts of this clonotype. V gene TRBV7-9 combines with J gene TRBJ1-1, with 7 positions matching TRBD1. Germline CDR1 and CDR2: SEHNR and FQNEAQ (reference sequence). There are 12 residues in the CDR3. Losses at the gene ends were 5 bases for V and 6 bases for J; bases not matched to a gene: 3. The CDR3: CASSGGQSEAFF. The CDR3 DNA reads as TGTGCCAGCAGCGGGGGACAGTCTGAAGCTTTCTTT.

Sample share makes this clonotype medium-sized. A read error is possible here, since a much larger clone lies one base away. The V and J genes are TRBV7-8 and TRBJ2-1, with D maybe TRBD1 (6 bases). This CDR3 has 15 amino acids. Germline V gene sequence: CDR1 SGHVS, CDR2 FQNEAQ. This CDR3 is CASIMGAAYNKEQFF. In DNA form, the CDR3 reads TGTGCCAGCATCATGGGGGCAGCCTACAACAAGGAGCAGTTCTTC.